The 19 T cell receptor beta chains reported below all come from one sample, sequenced in a study of control samples from healthy donors and cancer patients. Repertoires were generated with immunoSEQ multiplex PCR, while TCRdb's copy carries only in-frame clones and drops some. The table lists some 130,000 clones, 90% of them singletons. Sequencing used blood. The receptor source for this set is a man younger than 30 in good health.

This sequence joins TRBV3-1 (or the pseudogene TRBV3-2) and TRBJ1-1; D call uncertain. This CDR3 has 13 amino acids. Germline loops: CDR1 LGHDT, CDR2 YNNKEL (reference sequence). Trimming removed 0 bases from V and 0 bases from J, with 2 bases in between. This CDR3 is CASSQEVNTEAFF. Written as DNA, the CDR3 is TGTGCCAGCAGCCAAGAAGTGAACACTGAAGCTTTCTTT.

V gene TRBV7-2 combines with J gene TRBJ2-1, with 7 bases fitting TRBD2. This CDR3 has 15 residues. Trimming took 5 bases from V and 0 from J; bases not matched to a gene: 4. Germline assignment: CDR1 SGHTA and CDR2 FQGNSA. The CDR3 DNA follows: TGTGCCAGCAGCACCCTAGCGGTCTCCTACAATGAGCAGTTCTTC. Amino acids: CASSTLAVSYNEQFF.

The chain links TRBV27 to TRBJ1-2; possible D gene TRBD1, 5 bases. V lost 2 bases and J 2 bases, leaving 9 bases between the germline ends. The CDR3 spans 14 residues. Germline CDR1 and CDR2: MNHEY and SMNVEV (reference sequence). The CDR3 is CASSLSGGNYGYTF. The CDR3 DNA reads TGTGCCAGCAGTTTAAGTGGGGGAAACTATGGCTACACCTTC.

This chain connects TRBV7-6 to TRBJ2-7; 9 nucleotides line up with TRBD1. Trimming cost V 4 bases and J 6 bases; bases outside gene matches: 10. Germline lookup yields CDR1 SGHVS and CDR2 FNYEAQ. The CDR3 loop spans 15 amino acids. CDR3 sequence (DNA): TGTGCCAGCAGCTCAAGGACAGGGGAATTTTCCGAGCAGTACTTC. Amino acid sequence: CASSSRTGEFSEQYF.

The CDR3 spells CASTETGSYEQYV. CDR3 DNA: TGTGCCAGCACCGAGACAGGGTCCTACGAGCAGTACGTC. The chain combines TRBV28 with TRBJ2-7, with 7 positions matching TRBD1. J lost 1 base, V lost 7 bases, and 4 bases had no gene match. The CDR3 has 13 residues. The germline CDR1 and CDR2 sequences are MDHEN and SYDVKM.

Of note for this clone: The sample holds other DNA sequences that translate to the same CDR3. CDR3 amino acids: CASSQDRNTEAFF. DNA of the CDR3: TGTGCCAGCAGCCAAGACAGGAACACTGAAGCTTTCTTT. This chain joins TRBV14 and TRBJ1-1; D unclear. The ends were cut back, 0 bases at V and 1 base at J, with 3 bases in the middle. The CDR3 consists of 13 residues. Per germline, CDR1 SGHDN and CDR2 FVKESK.

This clone was counted ten times or more. The chain couples TRBV5-4 to TRBJ1-6, with 8 bases that match TRBD1. Germline values: CDR1 SGHNT, CDR2 YYREEE (reference sequence). J lost 9 bases, V lost 4 bases, and 9 bases had no gene match. The CDR3 extends over 15 amino acids. The CDR3 region is CASSTQQGGSSPLHF. CDR3 sequence (DNA): TGTGCCAGCAGCACACAACAGGGGGGTAGTTCACCCCTCCACTTT.

The chain links TRBV6-5 to TRBJ2-1; no clear D gene. From germline, CDR1 is MNHEY and CDR2 SVGAGI. The CDR3 has 13 amino acids. V was pared by 8 bases and J by 0 bases, with 8 bases between. The CDR3 here is CASSQSSYNEQFF. The CDR3 coding sequence is TGTGCCAGCTCACAGAGCTCCTACAATGAGCAGTTCTTC.

This chain uses TRBV6-5 with TRBJ2-7; no definite D call. This CDR3 has 12 amino acids. Looked up from germline, CDR1 is MNHEY and CDR2 is SVGAGI. The germline V and J ends were trimmed by 7 bases and 5 bases, with 12 bases remaining between them. This CDR3 reads CASIGPSDEQYV. The CDR3 DNA is TGTGCCAGCATCGGCCCGTCGGACGAGCAGTACGTC.

In its sample, this clone was seen a few times. The chain is built from TRBV30 and TRBJ2-7, with D possibly being TRBD1 (6 bases). The CDR3 has 14 amino acids. The V and J ends lost 2 bases and 1 base respectively, with 12 bases between them. CDR1 and CDR2 (germline): GTSNPN, SVGIG (reference sequence). The CDR3 protein is CAWSFQGRSYEQYF. CDR3 coding DNA: TGTGCCTGGAGTTTCCAGGGGCGTTCCTACGAGCAGTACTTC.

As concerns this clone: This specimen includes other DNA sequences encoding the same CDR3. The chain uses TRBV27 and TRBJ1-5; D not resolved. Trimming shortened V by 3 bases and J by 2 bases, and 2 bases separated the two germline ends. The CDR3 runs 12 residues. From germline, CDR1 is MNHEY and CDR2 SMNVEV (reference sequence). The CDR3 sequence: CASSFGNQPQHF. In nucleotides, the CDR3 is TGTGCCAGCAGTTTTGGCAATCAGCCCCAGCATTTT.

This chain joins TRBV7-8 and TRBJ1-6; D is uncertain. Germline loops: CDR1 SGHVS, CDR2 FQNEAQ. The CDR3 loop spans 14 amino acids. The ends were cut back, 7 bases at V and 10 bases at J, with 17 bases in the middle. The CDR3 spells CASKPPPPGSPLHF. CDR3 bases: TGTGCCAGCAAACCTCCCCCTCCCGGGTCACCCCTCCACTTT.

This clone has more than one count but fewer than ten. The chain couples TRBV11-3 to TRBJ2-3; 9 bases are a match to TRBD1. V lost 5 bases to trimming and J lost 5 bases; unmatched junction nucleotides: 8. CDR3 length equals 15 residues. Germline CDR1 SGHNT, CDR2 YENEEA. The CDR3 DNA is TGTGCCAGCAGCGTAGGACAGGGGAATCAAGATACGCAGTATTTT. Translating it yields CASSVGQGNQDTQYF.

The chain carries TRBV5-6 and TRBJ2-3; TRBD1 is a possible D gene (6 bases). The CDR3 loop spans 16 amino acids. The V end was cut by 0 bases, the J end by 5 bases, with 16 bases between. CDR1 and CDR2 from the germline V gene are SGHDT and YYEEEE. The CDR3 sequence: CASSLVGPKGVDTQYF. The CDR3 region has the DNA TGTGCCAGCAGCTTGGTCGGACCTAAGGGGGTAGATACGCAGTATTTT.

The chain has TRBV6-1 and TRBJ1-2; no clear D gene. Germline loops: CDR1 MNHNS, CDR2 SASEGT. There are 13 residues in the CDR3. The V end was cut by 6 bases, the J end by 4 bases, with 12 bases between. The CDR3 DNA reads as TGTGCCAGCAGCAGCGGACGGAGCTATGGCTACACCTTC. Translated, it gives CASSSGRSYGYTF.

The chain has TRBV15 and TRBJ2-4; the match to TRBD2 covers 8 bases. The ends lost 3 bases at V and 0 bases at J; junction bases unmatched: 7. CDR3 size: 17 residues. Germline loops: CDR1 LNHNV, CDR2 YYDKDF (reference sequence). The CDR3 DNA follows: TGTGCCACCAGCAGCGAAGCGGGGGTACTAGCCAAAAACATTCAGTACTTC. Protein: CATSSEAGVLAKNIQYF.

The chain carries TRBV19 and TRBJ1-5; D is undetermined. CDR1 is LNHDA, CDR2 SQIVND, per germline (reference sequence). The CDR3 length is 14 residues. The germline V and J ends were trimmed by 1 base and 3 bases, with 7 bases remaining between them. CDR3 loop: CASSIARDNQPQHF. The DNA for the CDR3 is TGTGCCAGTAGTATAGCGAGGGACAATCAGCCCCAGCATTTT.

The chain links TRBV25-1 to TRBJ1-3, with no clear D. The CDR3 has 13 residues. V lost 8 bases to trimming and J lost 2 bases, with 10 bases between them. Germline values: CDR1 MGHDK, CDR2 SYGVNS. The CDR3 protein is CASGLTTGNTIYF. The DNA for the CDR3 is TGTGCCAGCGGACTGACGACTGGAAACACCATATATTTT.

V gene TRBV6-5 combines with J gene TRBJ2-7, with TRBD2 matching 10 bases. V trimming: 6 bases; J trimming: 7 bases; junction bases outside the gene matches: 9. There are 14 residues in the CDR3. Germline loops: CDR1 MNHEY, CDR2 SVGAGI. CDR3 protein: CASRELAGDDEQYV. The CDR3 coding sequence is TGTGCCAGCAGGGAGCTAGCGGGAGACGATGAGCAGTACGTC.